Below, 25 T cell receptor beta chains from the same sample are listed, as sequenced in a study of shared clonotypes between healthy human individuals. Only in-frame clones appear in the TCRdb table, and some are missing; sequencing was by immunoSEQ multiplex PCR. This repertoire shows approximately 2,300,000 clones, around 92% found once; its top ten account for approximately 0.4%. Sequencing was done on a sample of naive CD4+ T cells from PBMCs. The subset: CD45RA+ positively selected. These receptors were obtained from a young man in good health. Some clones in this sample may be carry-over from other donors' samples.

The CDR3 region has the DNA TGTGCCTGGAGTCTTCCGGGACAGGCCATAGGACTATCCGAGCAGTACTTC. Its translation: CAWSLPGQAIGLSEQYF. The chain recombines TRBV30 with TRBJ2-7, with TRBD1 identical over 8 bases. With 2 bases clipped from V and 6 bases from J, the junction kept 18 bases outside the gene matches. The germline gives CDR1 GTSNPN, CDR2 SVGIG (reference sequence). The CDR3 length is 17 residues.

V gene TRBV5-6 combines with J gene TRBJ2-7, with 9 bases identical to TRBD1. The CDR3 has 13 residues. After removal of 3 bases from V and 9 bases from J, the junction contained 7 bases not matched to a gene. Looked up from germline, CDR1 is SGHDT and CDR2 is YYEEEE. As DNA, the CDR3 is TGTGCCAGCAGCTGGGACAGGGCCCTGGGGCAGTACTTC. The encoded protein is CASSWDRALGQYF. Using reference TRBV5-6 and TRBJ2-7 for the parts outside the CDR3, the full variable domain is DAGVTQSPTHLIKTRGQQVTLRCSPKSGHDTVSWYQQALGQGPQFIFQYYEEEERQRGNFPDRFSGHQFPNYSSELNVNALLLGDSALYLCASSWDRALGQYFGPGTRLTVT.

This chain uses TRBV6-5 with TRBJ2-1; 9 bases align to TRBD2. The CDR3 sequence is 15 residues long. Germline V CDR1 and CDR2: MNHEY, SVGAGI. V was pared by 2 bases and J by 9 bases, with 8 bases of the junction left unmatched. The CDR3 sequence: CASSYRAGGVGEQFF. The CDR3 DNA is TGTGCCAGCAGTTACCGCGCGGGAGGGGTTGGTGAGCAGTTCTTC.

The chain couples TRBV5-1 to TRBJ2-3; the D is unclear. Germline V gene data show CDR1 as SGHRS and CDR2 as YFSETQ. The germline V and J ends were trimmed by 0 bases and 6 bases, with 14 bases remaining between them. This CDR3 region has 15 residues. CDR3: CASSLVVSPQDTQYF. The CDR3 region has the DNA TGCGCCAGCAGCTTGGTGGTAAGCCCCCAGGATACGCAGTATTTT.

The gene calls are TRBV28 and TRBJ2-7; 8 bases line up with TRBD1. The CDR3 is 14 amino acids. From germline, CDR1 is MDHEN and CDR2 SYDVKM. V shed 6 bases, J shed 3 bases, and the junction held 7 bases outside the gene matches. CDR3 nucleotide sequence: TGTGCCAGCAGAGGGACAGGCCCTAACTACGAGCAGTACTTC. This codes for CASRGTGPNYEQYF.

The rearrangement links TRBV18 to TRBJ1-1; 9 bases are a match to TRBD1. Germline CDR1 and CDR2: KGHSH and LQKENI. This CDR3 contains 15 residues. The V and J ends lost 6 bases and 1 base, in that order; junction bases with no gene match: 6. The CDR3 is CASSLGQGENTEAFF. CDR3 bases: TGTGCCAGCTCCCTGGGACAGGGAGAGAACACTGAAGCTTTCTTT. The variable domain in full, completed from reference TRBV18 and TRBJ1-1, reads NAGVMQNPRHLVRRRGQEARLRCSPMKGHSHVYWYRQLPEEGLKFMVYLQKENIIDESGMPKERFSAEFPKEGPSILRIQQVVRGDSAAYFCASSLGQGENTEAFFGQGTRLTVV.

About this clone: This same CDR3 is encoded by further DNA sequences in the sample. CDR3 coding DNA: TGTGCCAGCTCACTAGGGACAGGGCAAGAGACCCAGTACTTC. Translated, it gives CASSLGTGQETQYF. The genes are TRBV18 and TRBJ2-5; TRBD1 matches 9 bases. V was pared by 4 bases and J by 2 bases, with 2 bases of the junction left unmatched. Germline V CDR1 and CDR2: KGHSH, LQKENI. The length of the CDR3 is 14 residues.

The chain combines TRBV2 with TRBJ1-3; D call uncertain. Germline values: CDR1 SNHLY, CDR2 FYNNEI. The CDR3 spans 10 residues. With 6 bases removed from V and 4 bases from J, the gap between germline ends came to 1 base. CDR3 sequence reads: CASSGNTIYF. The CDR3 DNA reads as TGTGCCAGCAGCGGAAACACCATATATTTT.

This clone was detected once. The sample holds other DNA sequences that translate to the same CDR3. This chain connects TRBV28 to TRBJ1-5, with 9 bases that match TRBD1. Germline loops: CDR1 MDHEN, CDR2 SYDVKM. The junction had 1 base not matched to a gene; V was cut back by 0 bases and J by 4 bases. The CDR3 extends over 15 amino acids. In nucleotides, the CDR3 is TGTGCCAGCAGTTTATGGGACAGGGGTAATCAGCCCCAGCATTTT. Its protein product is CASSLWDRGNQPQHF.

This chain connects TRBV6-5 to TRBJ2-2, with 9 bases matching TRBD2. This CDR3 is built from 15 residues. The V gene's germline CDR1 is MNHEY and CDR2 SVGAGI. The junction had 6 bases not matched to a gene; V was cut back by 6 bases and J by 4 bases. The CDR3 nucleotides read TGTGCCAGCAGCCGGACTAGCGTAAGCACCGGGGAGCTGTTTTTT. Amino acids: CASSRTSVSTGELFF.

The rearrangement joins TRBV6-6 to TRBJ2-3; 9 nucleotides match TRBD2. V was clipped by 7 bases and J by 2 bases; unmatched bases: 7. The germline gives CDR1 MNHNY, CDR2 SVGAGI (reference sequence). CDR3 length: 15 amino acids. CDR3: CASTWSGGPTDTQYF. The CDR3 DNA is TGTGCCAGCACCTGGAGCGGGGGGCCCACAGATACGCAGTATTTT.

V is TRBV4-3 and J is TRBJ2-1, with 10 positions matching TRBD2. Germline V gene sequence: CDR1 LGHNA, CDR2 YSLEER. Trimming cost V 3 bases and J 3 bases; bases outside gene matches: 2. The CDR3 is made up of 15 amino acids. The CDR3 DNA reads TGCGCCAGCAGCCAGACTAGCGGGTTCTACAATGAGCAGTTCTTC. This translates into CASSQTSGFYNEQFF.

The chain employs TRBV5-5 and TRBJ2-7; 8 bases align to TRBD1. Losses at the gene ends were 4 bases for V and 2 bases for J; bases not matched to a gene: 8. From germline, CDR1 is SGHKS and CDR2 YYEKEE (reference sequence). There are 15 residues in the CDR3. The CDR3 protein is CASSPGGRAAYEQYF. Written as DNA, the CDR3 is TGTGCCAGCAGCCCAGGGGGCCGCGCCGCCTACGAGCAGTACTTC.

This chain joins TRBV28 and TRBJ1-3; the match to TRBD1 covers 9 bases. Germline assignment: CDR1 MDHEN and CDR2 SYDVKM. The CDR3 runs to 13 residues. V gave up 8 bases and J gave up 6 bases; unmatched junction bases: 5. The CDR3 coding sequence is TGTGCCAGCGGACAGGGGAGGGAAAACACCATATATTTT. This codes for CASGQGRENTIYF. The full variable domain, its missing parts supplied by reference TRBV28 and TRBJ1-3, is DVKVTQSSRYLVKRTGEKVFLECVQDMDHENMFWYRQDPGLGLRLIYFSYDVKMKEKGDIPEGYSVSREKKERFSLILESASTNQTSMYLCASGQGRENTIYFGEGSWLTVV.

J is TRBJ2-2 and V is TRBV6-1; TRBD1 matches 7 bases. CDR3 length: 16 residues. CDR1 MNHNS and CDR2 SASEGT come from the germline V gene. V gave up 4 bases and J gave up 2 bases; unmatched junction bases: 7. DNA of the CDR3: TGTGCCAGCAGTGTCTTGGGGACAGCTAACACCGGGGAGCTGTTTTTT. Residues: CASSVLGTANTGELFF.

The chain combines TRBV19 with TRBJ1-5; D might be TRBD1 (5 bases). The CDR3 runs 16 residues. Germline lookup yields CDR1 LNHDA and CDR2 SQIVND (reference sequence). The germline V and J ends were trimmed by 4 bases and 7 bases, with 20 bases remaining between them. CDR3 sequence reads: CASSTLGRGEGQPQHF. The CDR3, as DNA: TGTGCCAGTAGTACTCTGGGCCGAGGGGAAGGCCAGCCCCAGCATTTT.

This chain links TRBV9 with TRBJ2-7; perhaps TRBD2 as D (6 bases). This CDR3 is built from 15 residues. Trimming took off 4 bases at V and 0 bases at J, with 14 bases between the two ends. The germline CDR1 and CDR2 sequences are SGDLS and YYNGEE. This CDR3 reads CASSTDGGISYEQYF. The CDR3, as DNA: TGTGCCAGCAGCACCGATGGGGGGATCTCCTACGAGCAGTACTTC.

V usage is TRBV28 and J usage is TRBJ1-1; D unresolved. CDR1 MDHEN and CDR2 SYDVKM come from the germline V gene. V was shortened by 5 bases and J by 2 bases, with 12 bases between the two germline ends. The CDR3 contains 14 residues. DNA of the CDR3: TGTGCCAGCAGTCCCTCGGGCGGAAACACTGAAGCTTTCTTT. This gives the protein CASSPSGGNTEAFF.

The sample holds a few counts of this clone. The chain employs TRBV27 and TRBJ1-5, with D tentatively TRBD1 (5 bases). The germline V gene has CDR1 MNHEY and CDR2 SMNVEV (reference sequence). CDR3 length equals 13 residues. Between the trimmed V and J ends, which lost 5 bases and 2 bases, there was a span of 7 bases. In DNA form, the CDR3 reads TGTGCCAGCAGTACCAGGGGCAATCAGCCCCAGCATTTT. Protein product: CASSTRGNQPQHF.

V gene TRBV5-1 combines with J gene TRBJ1-2; D remains ambiguous. Deletions cut 4 bases from V and 8 bases from J, with 15 bases between. The germline CDR1 and CDR2 sequences are SGHRS and YFSETQ. The CDR3 consists of 13 residues. CDR3 nucleotides: TGCGCCAGCAGCGAACTCTATGGGGAGGGCTACACCTTC. It specifies CASSELYGEGYTF.

This chain uses TRBV6-1 with TRBJ2-1; 8 nucleotides match TRBD2. The CDR3 is made up of 15 amino acids. The germline V gene has CDR1 MNHNS and CDR2 SASEGT. The V and J ends lost 10 bases and 7 bases, in that order; junction bases with no gene match: 15. The CDR3 sequence: CATGPLPGGVNEQFF. DNA for the CDR3: TGTGCCACCGGACCCCTCCCGGGAGGGGTAAATGAGCAGTTCTTC.

The chain combines TRBV21-1 with TRBJ2-3; TRBD2 is the table's D call, not checked against the DNA. TRBV21-1 is shown as a pseudogene. CDR3 length equals 15 residues. The DNA for the CDR3 is TGTGCCAGCAGCGGTCCCCTAGCGGGACCCAAGACGAGGTATTTT. Amino acid sequence: CASSGPLAGPKTRYF.

The V call is TRBV6-5, the J call TRBJ1-1; D gene ambiguous. Germline values: CDR1 MNHEY, CDR2 SVGAGI. The germline V and J ends were trimmed by 3 bases and 0 bases, with 8 bases remaining between them. This CDR3 has 14 amino acids. The CDR3 sequence is CASSYFSVNTEAFF. The DNA of the CDR3 is TGTGCCAGCAGTTATTTCAGCGTGAACACTGAAGCTTTCTTT.

The chain uses TRBV6-7 and TRBJ1-1; D remains ambiguous. Being an ORF, TRBV6-7 has a function that is uncertain. This CDR3 has 12 residues. Trimming took off 5 bases at V and 5 bases at J, with 9 bases between the two ends. This chain's CDR3 is CASSRCRTEAFF. The CDR3 DNA reads TGTGCCAGCAGTCGCTGCCGAACTGAAGCTTTCTTT.

The genes are TRBV15 and TRBJ2-1; D might be TRBD1 (5 bases). The CDR3 is 14 residues long. CDR1 LNHNV and CDR2 YYDKDF come from the germline V gene (reference sequence). Between the trimmed V and J ends, which lost 3 bases and 3 bases, there was a span of 9 bases. The CDR3: CATSSLRDYNEQFF. The CDR3 DNA reads as TGTGCCACCAGCAGCCTCAGGGACTACAATGAGCAGTTCTTC.